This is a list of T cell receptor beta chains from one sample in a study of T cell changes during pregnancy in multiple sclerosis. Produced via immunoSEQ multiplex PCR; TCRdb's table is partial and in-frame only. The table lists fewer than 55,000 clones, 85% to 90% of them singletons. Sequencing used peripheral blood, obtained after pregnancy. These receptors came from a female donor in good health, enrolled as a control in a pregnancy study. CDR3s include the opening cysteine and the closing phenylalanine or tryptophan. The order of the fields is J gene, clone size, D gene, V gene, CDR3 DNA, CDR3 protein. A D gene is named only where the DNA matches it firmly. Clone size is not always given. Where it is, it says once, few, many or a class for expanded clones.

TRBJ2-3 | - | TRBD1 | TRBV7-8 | TGTGCCAGCAGCCTCAGGGGGCGGGGCGGCACAGATACGCAGTATTTT | CASSLRGRGGTDTQYF
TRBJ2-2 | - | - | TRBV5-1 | TGCGCCAGCAGCTCGGGACTGGGCTCCGGGGAGCTGTTTTTT | CASSSGLGSGELFF
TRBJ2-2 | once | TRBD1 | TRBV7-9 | TGTGCCAGCAGCTTAGTTGGCCAGGGGGTAAGCGGGGAGCTGTTTTTT | CASSLVGQGVSGELFF
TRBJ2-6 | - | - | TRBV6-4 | TGTGCCAGCAGTGACGATTCGACAGGCTTTGGAGGGGCCAACGTCCTGACTTTC | CASSDDSTGFGGANVLTF
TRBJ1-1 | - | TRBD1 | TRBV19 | TGTGCCAGTAGTACAGGGGGATCGGAAGCTTTCTTT | CASSTGGSEAFF
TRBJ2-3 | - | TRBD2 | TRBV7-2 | TGTGCCAGCAGCTTATGGACTAGCGGGAGTGGGCTCACAGATACGCAGTATTTT | CASSLWTSGSGLTDTQYF
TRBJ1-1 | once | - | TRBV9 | TGTGCCAGCAGCGTAGAGCAGGCTGGGACTGAAGCTTTCTTT | CASSVEQAGTEAFF
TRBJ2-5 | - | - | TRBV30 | TGTGCCTGGAGTGCGGGAGTACGGGAGACCCAGTACTTC | CAWSAGVRETQYF
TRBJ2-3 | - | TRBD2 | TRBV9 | TGTGCCAGCAGCGTAGAGGCCAACCGGGCTAGCGGGAGGACAGATACGCAGTATTTT | CASSVEANRASGRTDTQYF
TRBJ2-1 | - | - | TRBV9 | TGTGCCAGCAGCGAGGGACATACAAACAATGAGCAGTTCTTC | CASSEGHTNNEQFF
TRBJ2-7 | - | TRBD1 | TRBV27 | TGTGCCAGCAGTTCTACAGGGGGCTCCTACGAGCAGTACTTC | CASSSTGGSYEQYF
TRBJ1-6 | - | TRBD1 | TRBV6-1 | TGTGCCAGCAGTGGACCATCCCGGACAGGGACCCCTAATTCACCCCTCCACTTT | CASSGPSRTGTPNSPLHF
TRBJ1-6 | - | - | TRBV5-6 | TGTGCCAGCAGCTTGCCCCTAATTGATAATTCACCCCTCCACTTT | CASSLPLIDNSPLHF
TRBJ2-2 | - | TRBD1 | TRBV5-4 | TGTGCCAGCAGCCCCGGGACAGGGAAAGCCGGGGAGCTGTTTTTT | CASSPGTGKAGELFF
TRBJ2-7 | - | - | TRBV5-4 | TGTGCCAGCAGCCCCCCGGAGGGGAGGTACGAGCAGTACTTC | CASSPPEGRYEQYF
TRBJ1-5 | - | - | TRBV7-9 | TGTGCCAGCAGTTTTTTCGGGGGGTCAGGGCGCGATCAGCCCCAGCATTTT | CASSFFGGSGRDQPQHF
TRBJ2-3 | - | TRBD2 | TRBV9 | TGTGCCAGCAGCGTAGCCGGCGGGGGGCCAGCAGATACGCAGTATTTT | CASSVAGGGPADTQYF
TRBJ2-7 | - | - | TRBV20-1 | TGCAGTGCGTCAGGATCCTACGAGCAGTACTTC | CSASGSYEQYF
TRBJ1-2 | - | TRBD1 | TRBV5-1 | TGCGCCAGCAGCTTGAACACAGGGGGTGGCTACACCTTC | CASSLNTGGGYTF
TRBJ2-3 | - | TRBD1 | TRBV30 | TGTGCCTGGAGCCCCGGACAGGGAACCGCAGATACGCAGTATTTT | CAWSPGQGTADTQYF
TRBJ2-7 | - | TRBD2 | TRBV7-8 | TGTGCCAGCAGCTTACGGACTAGCGGCCCGTACGAGCAGTACTTC | CASSLRTSGPYEQYF
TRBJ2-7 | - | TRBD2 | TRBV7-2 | TGTGCCAGCAGCTTAGCGCCGGGGGGACTATCCTCCTACGAGCAGTACTTC | CASSLAPGGLSSYEQYF
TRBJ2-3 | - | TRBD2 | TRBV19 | TGTGCCAGTAGTATAAGTAGCGGGAGTGGCACAGATACGCAGTATTTT | CASSISSGSGTDTQYF
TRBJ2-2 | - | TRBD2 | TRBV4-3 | TGCGCCAGCAGCCAAGAACTAGCGGGGGGGCCCGGGGAGCTGTTTTTT | CASSQELAGGPGELFF
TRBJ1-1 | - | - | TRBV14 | TGTGCCAGCAGCCAAGTGGGGGGTGACGTGAACACTGAAGCTTTCTTT | CASSQVGGDVNTEAFF
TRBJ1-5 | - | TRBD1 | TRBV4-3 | TGCGCCAGCAGCCAAGATACAGGGGCTCTGAATCAGCCCCAGCATTTT | CASSQDTGALNQPQHF
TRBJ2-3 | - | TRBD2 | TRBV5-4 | TGTGCCAGCAGCTTGGGGAGCGCGGGGGGCCTCACAGATACGCAGTATTTT | CASSLGSAGGLTDTQYF
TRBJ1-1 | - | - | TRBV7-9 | TGTGCCAGCAGCAGCGGACCGGCTGAAGCTTTCTTT | CASSSGPAEAFF
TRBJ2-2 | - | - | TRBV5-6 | TGTGCCAGCAGCTTGGGGGGTACAGGGTTGGACACCGGGGAGCTGTTTTTT | CASSLGGTGLDTGELFF
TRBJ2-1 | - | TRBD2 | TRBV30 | TGTGCCTGGAGTGTCCGACTAGCGGGAGACAATGAGCAGTTCTTC | CAWSVRLAGDNEQFF
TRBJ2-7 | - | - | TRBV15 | TGTGCCACCAGCCAGTTCCTGGACAGTCCCGAGCAGTACTTC | CATSQFLDSPEQYF
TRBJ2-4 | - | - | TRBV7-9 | TGTGCCAGCAGCCCCCTCGAGAAAAACATTCAGTACTTC | CASSPLEKNIQYF
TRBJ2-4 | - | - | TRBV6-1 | TGTGCCAGCAGTGAAGCGGGGGGGGCCGAAAACATTCAGTACTTC | CASSEAGGAENIQYF
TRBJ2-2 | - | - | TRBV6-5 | TGTGCCAGCAGCCCCGGGAACACCGGGGAGCTGTTTTTT | CASSPGNTGELFF
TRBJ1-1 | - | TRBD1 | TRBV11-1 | TGTGCCAGCGGGGGGACAGTTGTTCCCGAAGCTTTCTTT | CASGGTVVPEAFF
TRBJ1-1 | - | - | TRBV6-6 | TGTGCCAGCAGTTTCAAGGGGGTCACTGAAGCTTTCTTT | CASSFKGVTEAFF
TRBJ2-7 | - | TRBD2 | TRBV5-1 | TGCGCCAGCAATTTTGGACTAGCGGGGCCCAACTACGAGCAGTACTTC | CASNFGLAGPNYEQYF
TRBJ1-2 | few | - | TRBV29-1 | TGCAGCGTTGAAGAGGCGGGTCGTAGCTATGGCTACACCTTC | CSVEEAGRSYGYTF
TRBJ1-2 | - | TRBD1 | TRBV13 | TGTGCCAGCAGCGCAAGGGACAGGCCTAACTATGGCTACACCTTC | CASSARDRPNYGYTF
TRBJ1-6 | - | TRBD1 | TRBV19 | TGTGCCAGTAGTACTCCAACAGGGGGCTCCTATAATTCACCCCTCCACTTT | CASSTPTGGSYNSPLHF
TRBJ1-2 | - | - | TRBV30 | TGTGCCTGGAGTGTCAGGTTCTATGGCTACACCTTC | CAWSVRFYGYTF
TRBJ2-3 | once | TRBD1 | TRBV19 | TGTGCCAGTAGTATATCTCGAGGCCGGACAGGTTCGACAGATACGCAGTATTTT | CASSISRGRTGSTDTQYF
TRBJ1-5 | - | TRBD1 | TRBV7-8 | TGTGCCAGCAGCTTACCTCCGACAGGGGAGGTGGTTCAGCCCCAGCATTTT | CASSLPPTGEVVQPQHF
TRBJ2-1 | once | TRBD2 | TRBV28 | TGTGCCAGCAGCTCCCGGGGACTAGCGGGCCACAATGAGCAGTTCTTC | CASSSRGLAGHNEQFF
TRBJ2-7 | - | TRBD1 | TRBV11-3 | TGTGCCAGCAGCTTAGGCAGGGGGAGCTCCTACGAGCAGTACTTC | CASSLGRGSSYEQYF
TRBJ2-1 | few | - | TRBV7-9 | TGTGCCAGCAGCTTAGACGCGTCCTACAATGAGCAGTTCTTC | CASSLDASYNEQFF
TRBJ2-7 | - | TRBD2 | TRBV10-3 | TGTGCCATCAGTGAGTCTACGGGAGGGGCGACCTACGAGCAGTACTTC | CAISESTGGATYEQYF
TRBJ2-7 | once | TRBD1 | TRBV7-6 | TGTGCCAGCAGCTTAGCGGACAGGGGCTACGAGCAGTACTTC | CASSLADRGYEQYF